Following are 32 T cell receptor beta chains from one sample sequenced in a study of identical twins' blood T cells. TCRdb itself ran the 5' RACE reads through MiXCR, one entry per CDR3 protein. The data contain 300,000 to 450,000 distinct CDR3 sequences, roughly 31% of them singletons. What was sequenced was PBMCs. The receptors were sampled from a woman aged 18 to 49 in good health.

The chain links TRBV20-1 to TRBJ1-6, with a possible D match to TRBD1 (5 bases). Germline V gives CDR1 DFQATT, CDR2 SNEGSKA (reference sequence). This CDR3 region has 15 residues. With 0 bases removed from V and 8 bases from J, the gap between germline ends came to 14 bases. The CDR3 nucleotides read TGCAGTGCTAGAGATCGGTACAGAGGGGATTCACCCCTCCACTTT. Its protein product is CSARDRYRGDSPLHF.

This clonotype was detected many times. This chain links TRBV11-2 with TRBJ2-5; possible D gene TRBD2, 5 bases. Germline V gene lookup returns CDR1 SGHAT and CDR2 FQNNGV. V was clipped by 5 bases and J by 2 bases, with 9 bases between them. The CDR3 totals 13 residues. The CDR3, as DNA: TGTGCCAGCAGCCCCCCGGGGCAAGAGACCCAGTACTTC. As protein: CASSPPGQETQYF.

This clonotype was recorded a few times. The chain joins TRBV18 to TRBJ1-3, with no clear D. This CDR3 contains 15 residues. With 5 bases removed from V and 0 bases from J, the gap between germline ends came to 11 bases. From germline, CDR1 is KGHSH and CDR2 LQKENI. The CDR3 DNA reads as TGTGCCAGCTCAAACGACTGGACCTCTGGAAACACCATATATTTT. Its protein is CASSNDWTSGNTIYF.

Turning to this clonotype: One junction end disagrees with the germline gene, perhaps due to a read error. V usage is TRBV7-2 and J usage is TRBJ2-3; D gene uncertain. The CDR3 length is 13 residues. Per the germline V gene, CDR1 is SGHTA and CDR2 is FQGNSA. The CDR3 spells CVSSWRNTDTQYF. CDR3 bases: TGTGTCAGCAGCTGGCGAAACACAGATACGCAGTATTTT.

The V call is TRBV5-1, the J call TRBJ1-1; D not resolved. The germline V and J ends were trimmed by 9 bases and 0 bases, with 12 bases remaining between them. Germline lookup yields CDR1 SGHRS and CDR2 YFSETQ. The CDR3 length is 13 residues. CDR3 protein: CATAADMNTEAFF. Here the CDR3 DNA reads TGCGCCACCGCCGCAGATATGAACACTGAAGCTTTCTTT.

This clonotype appeared a few times. This sequence joins TRBV20-1 and TRBJ2-3; weak D call: TRBD2 (5 bases). Trimming shortened V by 0 bases and J by 3 bases, and 7 bases separated the two germline ends. The CDR3 extends over 13 amino acids. Germline CDR1 is DFQATT and CDR2 is SNEGSKA (reference sequence). The CDR3 is CSARDPGTDTQYF. The CDR3, as DNA: TGCAGTGCTAGAGATCCGGGAACAGATACGCAGTATTTT.

V is TRBV5-6 and J is TRBJ1-1, with a weak D call TRBD1 (6 bases). Germline CDR1 and CDR2: SGHDT and YYEEEE. Trimming left V 5 bases short and J 1 base short, with 15 bases between. The CDR3 is 15 amino acids. The DNA of the CDR3 is TGTGCCAGCAGGGGGAACGGACAGTCGAACACTGAAGCTTTCTTT. It encodes CASRGNGQSNTEAFF.

The rearrangement joins TRBV7-9 to TRBJ2-2; D tentatively fits TRBD1 or TRBD2 (6 bases each). The CDR3 has 16 residues. Trimming removed 4 bases at V and 0 bases at J, with 12 bases between. Germline V lookup: CDR1 SEHNR, CDR2 FQNEAQ (reference sequence). The CDR3 DNA sequence: TGTGCCAGCAGCTCAAACGGGGGCTCGAACACCGGGGAGCTGTTTTTT. This codes for CASSSNGGSNTGELFF.

The chain joins TRBV12-3 or TRBV12-4 to TRBJ2-1; D not resolved. V shed 2 bases and J shed 8 bases, with 10 bases lying between them. This CDR3 contains 13 residues. CDR3 loop: CASSLIRPDEQFF. CDR3 sequence (DNA): TGTGCCAGCAGTTTAATCCGGCCCGATGAGCAGTTCTTC.

The chain links TRBV6-6 to TRBJ1-2; maybe TRBD1 (5 bases). CDR1 and CDR2 (germline): MNHNY, SVGAGI (reference sequence). CDR3 size: 12 residues. The V end lost 10 bases, the J end lost 4 bases, and 13 bases lay between the germline ends. CDR3 residues: CATSPDSYGYTF. The CDR3 DNA reads TGTGCCACCAGCCCTGACAGCTATGGCTACACCTTC.

The chain couples TRBV6-5 to TRBJ1-1; D remains unclear. CDR1 is MNHEY and CDR2 is SVGAGI in the germline V gene. CDR3 size: 14 residues. V dropped 6 bases and J dropped 4 bases, with 15 bases sitting between them. As DNA, the CDR3 is TGTGCCAGCAGCCTATCCGGGAGGAGCACTGAAGCTTTCTTT. Translating gives CASSLSGRSTEAFF.

This clonotype was seen only a few times. The chain employs TRBV6-2 or TRBV6-3 and TRBJ2-1, with 8 positions matching TRBD1. The V and J ends lost 7 bases and 3 bases, in that order; junction bases with no gene match: 8. This CDR3 contains 15 residues. In germline, CDR1 is MNHEY, CDR2 SVGEGT. CDR3 amino acids: CASIRGLNFYNEQFF. CDR3 coding DNA: TGTGCCAGCATCAGGGGGCTGAACTTCTACAATGAGCAGTTCTTC.

This clonotype has at least ten counts. This sequence joins TRBV2 and TRBJ1-1, with D hard to call. The CDR3 totals 13 residues. Germline V gene sequence: CDR1 SNHLY, CDR2 FYNNEI. V was trimmed by 6 bases and J by 3 bases, leaving 11 bases between them. This CDR3 reads CASSYGTYTEAFF. The CDR3 DNA reads as TGTGCCAGCAGCTACGGTACCTACACTGAAGCTTTCTTT. The variable domain in full, completed from reference TRBV2 and TRBJ1-1, reads EPEVTQTPSHQVTQMGQEVILRCVPISNHLYFYWYRQILGQKVEFLVSFYNNEISEKSEIFDDQFSVERPDGSNFTLKIRSTKLEDSAMYFCASSYGTYTEAFFGQGTRLTVV.

V usage is TRBV5-6 and J usage is TRBJ1-2; 9 nucleotides agree with TRBD1. The CDR3 covers 14 residues. The junction had 3 bases not matched to a gene; V was cut back by 3 bases and J by 3 bases. Per germline, CDR1 SGHDT and CDR2 YYEEEE. The CDR3 DNA reads TGTGCCAGCAGCTCGACAGGGGGAGACTATGGCTACACCTTC. Its translation is CASSSTGGDYGYTF.

V is TRBV21-1 and J is TRBJ1-2. TRBV21-1 is shown as a pseudogene. The CDR3 loop spans 10 amino acids. In nucleotides, the CDR3 is TGTGCCAGCAATGAGGGTGGCTACACCTTC. It yields the protein CASNEGGYTF.

This clonotype was counted between two and nine times. The chain couples TRBV7-2 to TRBJ1-1; TRBD1 matches at 9 bases. This CDR3 comprises 14 residues. Germline V gene sequence: CDR1 SGHTA, CDR2 FQGNSA. The V and J ends lost 4 bases and 4 bases, in that order; junction bases with no gene match: 4. The CDR3 loop reads CASSSTGGLTEAFF. Written as DNA, the CDR3 is TGTGCCAGCAGCTCCACAGGGGGCCTCACTGAAGCTTTCTTT.

This clonotype was seen a handful of times. The J gene is TRBJ2-1, the V gene TRBV7-9, with 8 bases aligning to TRBD2. The germline CDR1 and CDR2 sequences are SEHNR and FQNEAQ (reference sequence). There are 14 residues in the CDR3. The V gene end was trimmed by 6 bases and the J gene end by 8 bases; junction bases not matched to a gene: 9. CDR3 loop: CASSRERESHEQFF. The CDR3, as DNA: TGTGCCAGCAGTCGGGAGCGGGAGTCTCATGAGCAGTTCTTC.

There are many counts of this clonotype. V is TRBV3-1 and J is TRBJ1-1; the match to TRBD1 covers 8 bases. Germline CDR1 reads LGHDT; CDR2 reads YNNKEL (reference sequence). The CDR3 sequence is 13 residues long. Germline trimming cut 4 bases from V and 4 bases from J; bases unmatched to any gene: 2. CDR3 protein: CASSRTGSTEAFF. The CDR3 nucleotides are TGTGCCAGCAGCCGGACAGGGAGCACTGAAGCTTTCTTT.

This chain connects TRBV9 to TRBJ2-1; a possible D gene is TRBD1 (6 bases). Trimming stripped 0 bases from V and 6 bases from J, with 7 bases between. CDR3 length: 13 amino acids. Germline V gives CDR1 SGDLS, CDR2 YYNGEE. CDR3 protein: CASSVGGPNEQFF. The CDR3 DNA sequence: TGTGCCAGCAGCGTAGGGGGGCCCAATGAGCAGTTCTTC.

The chain uses TRBV5-1 and TRBJ2-3, with TRBD2 identical over 10 bases. V trimming: 5 bases; J trimming: 6 bases; junction bases outside the gene matches: 9. The CDR3 loop spans 15 amino acids. Germline CDR1 and CDR2: SGHRS and YFSETQ. CDR3 DNA: TGCGCCAGCAGTTATAGCGGGAGGAGTAGGGATACGCAGTATTTT. It specifies CASSYSGRSRDTQYF.

To note about this clonotype: The conserved phenylalanine or tryptophan normally closing the CDR3 is absent here, so this likely arose from a read error. The chain couples TRBV6-6 to TRBJ1-1; perhaps TRBD1 as D (5 bases). V was clipped by 2 bases and J by 5 bases, with 9 bases between them. The CDR3 is 13 amino acids. In germline, CDR1 is MNHNY, CDR2 SVGAGI (reference sequence). CDR3: CASSYRDGTEAFS. The CDR3 coding sequence is TGTGCCAGCAGTTACCGGGACGGGACTGAAGCTTTCTCT.

This clonotype was seen many times. The chain is built from TRBV18 and TRBJ1-5; 9 bases match TRBD1. After removal of 6 bases from V and 4 bases from J, the junction contained 13 bases not matched to a gene. Per the germline V gene, CDR1 is KGHSH and CDR2 is LQKENI. The CDR3 covers 17 residues. CDR3 amino acids: CASSLDRGTFGNQPQHF. CDR3 coding DNA: TGTGCCAGCTCCCTCGACAGGGGGACGTTTGGAAATCAGCCCCAGCATTTT.

CDR3 coding DNA: TGTGCCAGCAGACGGGACAGCTACAATGAGCAGTTCTTC. It translates to CASRRDSYNEQFF. The V and J genes are TRBV5-4 and TRBJ2-1; 7 nucleotides match TRBD1. CDR3 length equals 13 residues. With 5 bases clipped from V and 3 bases from J, the junction kept 2 bases outside the gene matches. Germline V lookup: CDR1 SGHNT, CDR2 YYREEE (reference sequence).

This clonotype was found many times. The rearrangement links TRBV2 to TRBJ1-1; 7 nucleotides agree with TRBD1. This CDR3 contains 15 residues. Germline CDR1 SNHLY, CDR2 FYNNEI. The junction had 8 bases not matched to a gene; V was cut back by 6 bases and J by 1 base. CDR3 protein: CASSLQGQQNTEAFF. CDR3 coding DNA: TGTGCCAGCAGCCTGCAGGGACAGCAGAACACTGAAGCTTTCTTT.

This chain links TRBV5-1 with TRBJ2-1; 10 nucleotides line up with TRBD2. Per the germline V gene, CDR1 is SGHRS and CDR2 is YFSETQ. This CDR3 contains 14 residues. The V segment lost 5 bases and the J segment 10 bases; nucleotides outside the gene matches: 9. CDR3: CASRRLAGDVEQFF. The DNA for the CDR3 is TGCGCCAGCAGAAGGCTAGCGGGGGATGTGGAGCAGTTCTTC.

The chain has TRBV29-1 and TRBJ1-2; D perhaps matches TRBD1 (5 bases). CDR1 SQVTM and CDR2 ANQGSEA come from the germline V gene. This CDR3 has 14 amino acids. V lost 2 bases to trimming and J lost 2 bases, with 12 bases between them. The CDR3 nucleotides read TGCAGCGTTGAATGGGACCCCCCGAACTATGGCTACACCTTC. Its translation is CSVEWDPPNYGYTF.

The chain employs TRBV4-3 and TRBJ2-1; D unresolved. The CDR3 has 15 residues. V shed 0 bases and J shed 4 bases, with 10 bases lying between them. CDR1 is LGHNA and CDR2 is YSLEER in the germline V gene. CDR3 sequence (DNA): TGCGCCAGCAGCCAAGACAGAAGCCTATACAATGAGCAGTTCTTC. Protein sequence: CASSQDRSLYNEQFF.

The chain couples TRBV19 to TRBJ1-5, with D hard to call. V lost 7 bases to trimming and J lost 2 bases, with 15 bases between them. Germline V lookup: CDR1 LNHDA, CDR2 SQIVND (reference sequence). The CDR3 totals 15 residues. CDR3 amino acids: CASIPEESGNQPQHF. The DNA of the CDR3 is TGTGCCAGTATCCCCGAAGAATCGGGCAATCAGCCCCAGCATTTT.

This clonotype was counted ten times or more. The J gene is TRBJ2-5, the V gene TRBV3-1, with D unclear. The CDR3 totals 14 residues. From germline, CDR1 is LGHDT and CDR2 YNNKEL (reference sequence). Between the trimmed V and J ends, which lost 1 base and 3 bases, there was a span of 9 bases. DNA of the CDR3: TGTGCCAGCAGCCAAGGCAGTTGGAAAGAGACCCAGTACTTC. Translating it yields CASSQGSWKETQYF.

The rearrangement links TRBV7-8 to TRBJ1-1; D might be TRBD1 (5 bases). This CDR3 region has 13 residues. The ends were cut back, 5 bases at V and 8 bases at J, with 15 bases in the middle. In germline, CDR1 is SGHVS, CDR2 FQNEAQ. For the CDR3, the DNA is TGTGCCAGCAGCATTGTCATGGGGGGAGAAGCTTTCTTT. Its protein is CASSIVMGGEAFF.

J is TRBJ1-5 and V is TRBV4-2, with D unresolved. From germline, CDR1 is LGHNA and CDR2 YNFKEQ. This CDR3 has 15 amino acids. V was shortened by 1 base and J by 2 bases, with 9 bases between the two germline ends. CDR3 amino acids: CASSQGLMGNQPQHF. In DNA, the CDR3 is TGTGCCAGCAGCCAAGGACTTATGGGCAATCAGCCCCAGCATTTT.

The chain employs TRBV2 and TRBJ2-7; D might be TRBD1 or TRBD2, each matching 5 bases. Germline CDR1 is SNHLY and CDR2 is FYNNEI. The CDR3 has 13 amino acids. Trimming left V 4 bases short and J 4 bases short, with 11 bases between. CDR3 in DNA: TGTGCCAGCAGTGGGGGCGGAGGATACGAGCAGTACTTC. It encodes CASSGGGGYEQYF.